The 11 T cell receptor beta chains in this list originate from one sample, sequenced in a study of blood T cell repertoires in COVID-19. Using immunoSEQ multiplex PCR, the repertoire was profiled, and TCRdb retains in-frame clones only, with some absent. Of 130,000 to 150,000 clones listed, over 80% are singletons. The sequenced sample was peripheral blood. These receptors all stem from a woman aged 40 to 55 with active or convalescent COVID-19.

The chain combines TRBV30 with TRBJ1-4, with D tentatively TRBD1 (5 bases). The germline CDR1 and CDR2 sequences are GTSNPN and SVGIG (reference sequence). The V and J ends lost 0 bases and 10 bases respectively, with 18 bases between them. The CDR3 is 15 amino acids. CDR3 region: CAWSVQGARGGKLFF. In DNA form, the CDR3 reads TGTGCCTGGAGTGTACAAGGGGCGCGGGGGGGAAAACTGTTTTTT.

This clone was seen just once. V is TRBV28 and J is TRBJ1-5, with D hard to call. Trimming took 3 bases from V and 2 from J, leaving 11 bases between them. This CDR3 has 15 residues. Germline CDR1 and CDR2: MDHEN and SYDVKM. This CDR3 reads CASSFLAQGNQPQHF. In DNA, the CDR3 is TGTGCCAGCAGTTTCCTGGCCCAGGGCAATCAGCCCCAGCATTTT.

The chain employs TRBV9 and TRBJ1-5; no reliable D call. With 0 bases removed from V and 0 bases from J, the gap between germline ends came to 7 bases. This CDR3 contains 15 residues. CDR1 and CDR2 (germline): SGDLS, YYNGEE. The CDR3 nucleotides read TGTGCCAGCAGCGTAGGCGAGGTTAGCAATCAGCCCCAGCATTTT. Protein: CASSVGEVSNQPQHF. The full variable domain, its missing parts supplied by reference TRBV9 and TRBJ1-5, is DSGVTQTPKHLITATGQRVTLRCSPRSGDLSVYWYQQSLDQGLQFLIQYYNGEERAKGNILERFSAQQFPDLHSELNLSSLELGDSALYFCASSVGEVSNQPQHFGDGTRLSIL.

This chain uses TRBV28 with TRBJ1-2; no definite D call. V was trimmed by 6 bases and J by 5 bases, leaving 22 bases between them. CDR3 length equals 16 residues. Germline-derived CDR1 and CDR2 are MDHEN and SYDVKM. CDR3 in DNA: TGTGCCAGCAGCTATCCCATGTCGGGATATAGTTATGGCTACACCTTC. Encoded protein: CASSYPMSGYSYGYTF.

The V call is TRBV6-4, the J call TRBJ2-3; TRBD1 might be the D (5 bases). This CDR3 is built from 14 residues. The germline V gene encodes CDR1 MRHNA and CDR2 SNTAGT. Trimming pared 0 bases from V and 4 bases from J, leaving 8 bases between. The CDR3 spells CASSDSGRADTQYF. In DNA, the CDR3 is TGTGCCAGCAGTGACTCAGGCAGGGCAGATACGCAGTATTTT.

The genes are TRBV7-9 and TRBJ2-3, with D possibly TRBD2 on 6 matching bases. CDR1 is SEHNR and CDR2 is FQNEAQ in the germline V gene (reference sequence). With 7 bases removed from V and 6 bases from J, the gap between germline ends came to 20 bases. CDR3 size: 15 residues. DNA for the CDR3: TGTGCCAGCATAGTCAGCGGGCACTCCCCCGATACGCAGTATTTT. Translating it yields CASIVSGHSPDTQYF. Supplemented by reference TRBV7-9 and TRBJ2-3, the full variable domain reads DTGVSQNPRHKITKRGQNVTFRCDPISEHNRLYWYRQTLGQGPEFLTYFQNEAQLEKSRLLSDRFSAERPKGSFSTLEIQRTEQGDSAMYLCASIVSGHSPDTQYFGPGTRLTVL.

This clone was recorded a few times. The CDR3 DNA follows: TGTGCCAGCAGCCAGGCGGCGAGCAATCAGCCCCAGCATTTT. Translating gives CASSQAASNQPQHF. The rearrangement links TRBV3-1 (or the pseudogene TRBV3-2) to TRBJ1-5; D not resolved. Looked up from germline, CDR1 is LGHDT and CDR2 is YNNKEL (reference sequence). Trimming took 3 bases from V and 1 from J, leaving 7 bases between them. CDR3 length: 14 amino acids.

The gene calls are TRBV4-1 and TRBJ1-4; D unclear. The V gene lost 1 base and the J gene lost 0 bases, with 12 bases spanning the gap. From germline, CDR1 is MGHRA and CDR2 YSYEKL. The CDR3 covers 17 residues. The CDR3 DNA follows: TGCGCCAGCAGCCAAGGTGGCGCGGGAACAACTAATGAAAAACTGTTTTTT. It encodes CASSQGGAGTTNEKLFF.

The J gene is TRBJ1-1, the V gene TRBV21-1; TRBD1 is taken as the D call from the table, unchecked against the DNA. TRBV21-1 is described as a pseudogene. The CDR3 has 15 amino acids. CDR3 sequence: CASSKEVRGKAEAFF. CDR3 sequence (DNA): TGTGCCAGCAGCAAAGAAGTCAGGGGGAAGGCTGAAGCTTTCTTT.

The J gene is TRBJ2-7, the V gene TRBV30, with D maybe TRBD1 (6 bases). Trimming removed 6 bases from V and 0 bases from J, with 15 bases in between. The CDR3 extends over 14 amino acids. Germline CDR1 and CDR2: GTSNPN and SVGIG (reference sequence). For the CDR3, the DNA is TGTGCCTGCCTTTCCGGGGACACCTCCTACGAGCAGTACTTC. Protein product: CACLSGDTSYEQYF.

V usage is TRBV23-1 and J usage is TRBJ2-2; TRBD1 agrees at 11 bases. TRBV23-1 is an ORF, and what it does is uncertain. The length of the CDR3 is 15 residues. V shed 11 bases, J shed 3 bases, and the junction held 8 bases outside the gene matches. The CDR3, as DNA: TGCGCCCCCAAACCGGGACAGGGGGACACCGGGGAGCTGTTTTTT. It translates to CAPKPGQGDTGELFF.